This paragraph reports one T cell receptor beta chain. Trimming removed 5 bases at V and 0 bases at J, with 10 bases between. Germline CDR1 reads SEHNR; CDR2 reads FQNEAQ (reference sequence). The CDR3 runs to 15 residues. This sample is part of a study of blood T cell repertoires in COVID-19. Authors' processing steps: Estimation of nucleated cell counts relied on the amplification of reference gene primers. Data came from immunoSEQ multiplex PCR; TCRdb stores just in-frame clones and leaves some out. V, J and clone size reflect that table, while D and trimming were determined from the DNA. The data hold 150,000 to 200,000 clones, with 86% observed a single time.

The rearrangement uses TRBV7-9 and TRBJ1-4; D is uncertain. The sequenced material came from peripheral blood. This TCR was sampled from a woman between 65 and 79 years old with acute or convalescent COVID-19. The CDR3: CASSLEGSTNEKLFF. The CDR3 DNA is TGTGCCAGCAGCCTGGAGGGTTCAACTAATGAAAAACTGTTTTTT.